A selection of T cell receptor beta chains follows, all from one sample in a study of shared clonotypes between healthy human individuals. Only in-frame clones appear in the TCRdb table, and some are missing; sequencing was by immunoSEQ multiplex PCR. Here the sample spans about 2 million clones, approximately 94% being singletons. Sequencing input: naive CD8+ T cells sorted from blood. The receptor source for this set is a man between 18 and 29 years old in good health. The CDR3 runs from the conserved cysteine through the conserved F or W. A D gene is named only where the DNA matches it firmly. Rows give clone size only sometimes, using once, few, many, or a class for an expanded clone.

abundance: -; j_gene: TRBJ2-1; v_gene: TRBV9; len: 17; d_gene: -; CDR3aa: CASSNRLELAGEDEQFF; CDR3nt: TGTGCCAGCAGCAACCGATTGGAACTAGCAGGGGAGGATGAGCAGTTCTTC
abundance: -; j_gene: TRBJ2-5; v_gene: TRBV7-2; len: 15; d_gene: -; CDR3aa: CASSLDWDQEETQYF; CDR3nt: TGTGCCAGCAGCTTAGATTGGGACCAGGAAGAGACCCAGTACTTC
abundance: -; j_gene: TRBJ2-7; v_gene: TRBV6-5; len: 15; d_gene: -; CDR3aa: CASSSGTMAAYEQYF; CDR3nt: TGTGCCAGCAGCTCCGGGACGATGGCCGCCTACGAGCAGTACTTC
abundance: -; j_gene: TRBJ2-2; v_gene: TRBV5-6; len: 14; d_gene: -; CDR3aa: CASSLPGQAGELFF; CDR3nt: TGTGCCAGCAGCTTGCCAGGGCAAGCCGGGGAGCTGTTTTTT
abundance: -; j_gene: TRBJ2-7; v_gene: TRBV10-1; len: 13; d_gene: -; CDR3aa: CASSDGGQDEQYF; CDR3nt: TGCGCCAGCAGTGACGGGGGTCAGGACGAGCAGTACTTC
abundance: -; j_gene: TRBJ2-5; v_gene: TRBV28; len: 13; d_gene: -; CDR3aa: CASSLSPPETQYF; CDR3nt: TGTGCCAGCAGTCTCAGTCCGCCGGAGACCCAGTACTTC
abundance: -; j_gene: TRBJ1-4; v_gene: TRBV30; len: 13; d_gene: -; CDR3aa: CAWSDADYEKLFF; CDR3nt: TGTGCCTGGAGTGACGCAGATTATGAAAAACTGTTTTTT
abundance: -; j_gene: TRBJ1-4; v_gene: TRBV4-1; len: 16; d_gene: -; CDR3aa: CASSQVQSRAGEKLFF; CDR3nt: TGCGCCAGCAGCCAAGTTCAATCCAGGGCAGGGGAAAAACTGTTTTTT
abundance: few; j_gene: TRBJ1-1; v_gene: TRBV10-3; len: 13; d_gene: TRBD1; CDR3aa: CAIGDSVMLKAFF; CDR3nt: TGTGCCATCGGGGACAGCGTGATGCTTAAAGCTTTCTTT
abundance: -; j_gene: TRBJ2-3; v_gene: TRBV11-2; len: 16; d_gene: TRBD2; CDR3aa: CASSFFAGGPTDTQYF; CDR3nt: TGTGCCAGCAGCTTCTTTGCGGGAGGGCCAACAGATACGCAGTATTTT
abundance: -; j_gene: TRBJ2-6; v_gene: TRBV30; len: 16; d_gene: TRBD1; CDR3aa: CAWETGPSSGANVLTF; CDR3nt: TGTGCCTGGGAGACAGGGCCAAGCTCTGGGGCCAACGTCCTGACTTTC